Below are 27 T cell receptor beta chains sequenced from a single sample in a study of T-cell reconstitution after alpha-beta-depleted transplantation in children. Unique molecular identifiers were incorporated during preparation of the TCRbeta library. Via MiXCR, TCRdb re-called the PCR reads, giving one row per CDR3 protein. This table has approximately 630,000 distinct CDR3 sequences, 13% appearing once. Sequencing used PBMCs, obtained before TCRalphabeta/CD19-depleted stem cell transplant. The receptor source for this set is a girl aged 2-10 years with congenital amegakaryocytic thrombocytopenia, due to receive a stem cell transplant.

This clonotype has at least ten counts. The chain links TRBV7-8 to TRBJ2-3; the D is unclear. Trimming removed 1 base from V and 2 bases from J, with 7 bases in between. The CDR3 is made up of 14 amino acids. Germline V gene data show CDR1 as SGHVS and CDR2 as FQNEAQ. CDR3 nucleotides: TGTGCCAGCAGCTTAGACTATACCACAGATACGCAGTATTTT. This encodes CASSLDYTTDTQYF.

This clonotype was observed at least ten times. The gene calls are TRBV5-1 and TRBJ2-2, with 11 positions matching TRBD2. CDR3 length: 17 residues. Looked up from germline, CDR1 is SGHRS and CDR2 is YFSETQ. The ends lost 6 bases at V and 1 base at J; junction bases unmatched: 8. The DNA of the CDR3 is TGCGCCAGCAAGACTAGCGGGAATACCCTGAACACCGGGGAGCTGTTTTTT. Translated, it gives CASKTSGNTLNTGELFF.

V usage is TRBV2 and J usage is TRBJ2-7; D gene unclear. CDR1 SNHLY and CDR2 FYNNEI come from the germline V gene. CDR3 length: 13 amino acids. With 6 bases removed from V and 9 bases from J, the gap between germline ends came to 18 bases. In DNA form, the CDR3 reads TGTGCCAGCAGATTCAGGCCGCCATGGGGGCAGTACTTC. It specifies CASRFRPPWGQYF.

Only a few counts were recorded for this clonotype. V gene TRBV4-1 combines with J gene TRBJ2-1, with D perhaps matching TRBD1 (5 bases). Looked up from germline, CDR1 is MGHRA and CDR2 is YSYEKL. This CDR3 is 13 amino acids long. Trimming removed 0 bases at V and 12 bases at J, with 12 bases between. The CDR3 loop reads CASSQELDQGQFF. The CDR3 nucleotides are TGCGCCAGCAGCCAAGAACTCGATCAGGGGCAGTTCTTC.

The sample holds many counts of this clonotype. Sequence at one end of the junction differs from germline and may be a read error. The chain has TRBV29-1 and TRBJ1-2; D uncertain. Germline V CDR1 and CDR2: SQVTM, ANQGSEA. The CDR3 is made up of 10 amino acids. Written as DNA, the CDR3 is TGCAGCGCAGAGTTGAGTCTTCCCTCCTTC. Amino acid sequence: CSAELSLPSF.

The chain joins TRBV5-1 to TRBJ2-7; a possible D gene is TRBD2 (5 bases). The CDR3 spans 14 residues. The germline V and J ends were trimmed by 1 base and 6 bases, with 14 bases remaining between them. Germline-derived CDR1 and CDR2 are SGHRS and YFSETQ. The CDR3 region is CASSLTDYASEQYF. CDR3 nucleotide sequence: TGCGCCAGCAGCTTGACTGACTACGCCTCCGAGCAGTACTTC.

The CDR3 is CASSLPFFNEQFF. DNA for the CDR3: TGTGCCAGCAGCTTACCCTTCTTCAATGAGCAGTTCTTC. This chain joins TRBV11-2 and TRBJ2-1, with D hard to call. The germline V gene has CDR1 SGHAT and CDR2 FQNNGV. The CDR3 has 13 residues. The ends were cut back, 2 bases at V and 6 bases at J, with 8 bases in the middle.

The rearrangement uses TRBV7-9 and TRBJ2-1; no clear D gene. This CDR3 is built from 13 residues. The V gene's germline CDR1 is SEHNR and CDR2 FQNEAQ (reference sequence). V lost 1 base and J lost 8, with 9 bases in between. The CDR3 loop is CASSLDLVYEQFF. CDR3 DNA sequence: TGTGCCAGCAGCTTAGATTTGGTTTATGAGCAGTTCTTC.

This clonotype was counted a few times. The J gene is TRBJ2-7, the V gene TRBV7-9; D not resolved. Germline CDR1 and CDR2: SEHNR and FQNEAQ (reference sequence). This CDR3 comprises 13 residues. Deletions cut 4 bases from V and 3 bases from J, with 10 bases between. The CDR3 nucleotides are TGTGCCAGCAGCTCCCTGGCTGGCTACGAGCAGTACTTC. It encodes CASSSLAGYEQYF.

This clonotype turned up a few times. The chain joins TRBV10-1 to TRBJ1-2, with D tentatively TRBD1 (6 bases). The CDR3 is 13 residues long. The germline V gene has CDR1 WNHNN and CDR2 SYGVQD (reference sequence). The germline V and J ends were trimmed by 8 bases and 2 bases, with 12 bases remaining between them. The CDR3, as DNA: TGCGCCAGCCGAGACGGGACAAACTATGGCTACACCTTC. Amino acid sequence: CASRDGTNYGYTF.

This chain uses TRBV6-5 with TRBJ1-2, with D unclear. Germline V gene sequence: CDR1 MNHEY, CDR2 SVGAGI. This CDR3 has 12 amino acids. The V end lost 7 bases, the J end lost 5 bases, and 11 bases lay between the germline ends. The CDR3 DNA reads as TGTGCCAGCAAAACCCCGGGGTATGGCTACACCTTC. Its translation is CASKTPGYGYTF.

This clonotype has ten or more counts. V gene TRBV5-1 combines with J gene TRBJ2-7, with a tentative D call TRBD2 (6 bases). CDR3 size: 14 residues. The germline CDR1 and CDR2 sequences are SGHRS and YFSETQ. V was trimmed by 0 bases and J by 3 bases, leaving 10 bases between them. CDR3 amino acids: CASSLGRGDYEQYF. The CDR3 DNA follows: TGCGCCAGCAGCTTGGGGCGGGGAGACTACGAGCAGTACTTC.

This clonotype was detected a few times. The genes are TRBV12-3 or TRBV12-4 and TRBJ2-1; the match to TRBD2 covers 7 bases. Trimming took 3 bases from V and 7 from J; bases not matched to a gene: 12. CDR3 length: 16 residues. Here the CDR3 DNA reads TGTGCCAGCAGTTTGGTTGGCGGGAGTGATCATAATGAGCAGTTCTTC. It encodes CASSLVGGSDHNEQFF.

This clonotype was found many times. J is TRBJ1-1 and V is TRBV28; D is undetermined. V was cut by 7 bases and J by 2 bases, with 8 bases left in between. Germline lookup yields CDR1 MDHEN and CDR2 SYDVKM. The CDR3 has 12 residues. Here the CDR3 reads CASKVINTEAFF. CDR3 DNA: TGTGCCAGCAAGGTGATTAACACTGAAGCTTTCTTT.

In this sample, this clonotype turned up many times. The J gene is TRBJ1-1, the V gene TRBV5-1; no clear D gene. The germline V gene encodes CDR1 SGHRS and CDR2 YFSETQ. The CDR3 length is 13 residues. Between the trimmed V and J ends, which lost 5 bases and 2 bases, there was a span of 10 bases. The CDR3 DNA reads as TGCGCCAGCAGAGACACATCTAACACTGAAGCTTTCTTT. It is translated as CASRDTSNTEAFF.

Here the CDR3 reads CSARDIRGNSYEQYF. CDR3 DNA: TGCAGTGCTAGAGATATACGGGGGAACTCCTACGAGCAGTACTTC. The V and J genes are TRBV20-1 and TRBJ2-7; D is possibly TRBD2 (6 bases). In germline, CDR1 is DFQATT, CDR2 SNEGSKA (reference sequence). V lost 0 bases to trimming and J lost 0 bases, with 12 bases between them. The length of the CDR3 is 15 residues.

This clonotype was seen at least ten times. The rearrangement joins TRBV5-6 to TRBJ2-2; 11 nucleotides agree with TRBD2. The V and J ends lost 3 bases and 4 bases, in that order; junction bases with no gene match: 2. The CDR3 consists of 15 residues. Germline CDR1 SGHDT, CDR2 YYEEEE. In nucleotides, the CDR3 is TGTGCCAGCAGCTCACTAGCGGGAGTCACCGGGGAGCTGTTTTTT. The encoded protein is CASSSLAGVTGELFF.

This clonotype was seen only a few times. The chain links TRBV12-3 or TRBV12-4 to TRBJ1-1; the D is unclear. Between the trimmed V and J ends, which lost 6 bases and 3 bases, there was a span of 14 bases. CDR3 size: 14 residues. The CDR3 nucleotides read TGTGCCAGCAGGTATTACCGGTATTACACTGAAGCTTTCTTT. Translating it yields CASRYYRYYTEAFF.

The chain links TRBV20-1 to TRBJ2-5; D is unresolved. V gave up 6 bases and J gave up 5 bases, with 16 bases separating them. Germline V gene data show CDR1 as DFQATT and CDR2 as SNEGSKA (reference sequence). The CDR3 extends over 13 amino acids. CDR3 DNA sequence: TGCAGTGCCGACCGAACGGGTGGGGAGACCCAGTACTTC. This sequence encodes CSADRTGGETQYF.

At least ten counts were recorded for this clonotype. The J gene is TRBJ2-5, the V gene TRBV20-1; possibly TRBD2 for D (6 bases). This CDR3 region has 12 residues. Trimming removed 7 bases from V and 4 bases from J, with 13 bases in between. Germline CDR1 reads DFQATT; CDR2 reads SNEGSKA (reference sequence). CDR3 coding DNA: TGCAGTGGGGGCGGGGTACGAGAGACCCAGTACTTC. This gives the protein CSGGGVRETQYF.

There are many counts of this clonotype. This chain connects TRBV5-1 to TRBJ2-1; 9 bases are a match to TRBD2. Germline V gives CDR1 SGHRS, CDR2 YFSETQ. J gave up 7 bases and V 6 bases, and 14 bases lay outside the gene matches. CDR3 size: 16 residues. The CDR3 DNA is TGCGCCAGCATGTTCATGGCGGGAGGGAGTAGTAATGAGCAGTTCTTC. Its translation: CASMFMAGGSSNEQFF.

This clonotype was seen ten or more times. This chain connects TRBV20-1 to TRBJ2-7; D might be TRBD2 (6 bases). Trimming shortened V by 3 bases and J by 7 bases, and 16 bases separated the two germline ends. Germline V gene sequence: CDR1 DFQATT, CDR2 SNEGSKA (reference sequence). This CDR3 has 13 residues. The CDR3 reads CSASRDSGDEQYF. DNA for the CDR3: TGCAGTGCTAGTAGGGACTCTGGAGATGAGCAGTACTTC.

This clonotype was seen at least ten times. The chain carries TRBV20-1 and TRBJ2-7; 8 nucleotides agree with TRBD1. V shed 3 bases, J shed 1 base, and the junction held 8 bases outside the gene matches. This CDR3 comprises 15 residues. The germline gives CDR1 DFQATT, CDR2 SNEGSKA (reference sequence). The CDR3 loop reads CSARDRQGASYEQYF. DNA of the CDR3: TGCAGTGCTAGGGATAGGCAGGGGGCTTCCTACGAGCAGTACTTC.

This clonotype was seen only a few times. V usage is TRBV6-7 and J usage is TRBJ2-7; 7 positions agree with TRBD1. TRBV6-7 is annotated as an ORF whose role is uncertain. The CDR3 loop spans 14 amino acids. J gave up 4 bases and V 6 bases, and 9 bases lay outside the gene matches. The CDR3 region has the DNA TGTGCCAGCAGAGCCACAGGGGACGGTTACGAGCAGTACTTC. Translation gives CASRATGDGYEQYF.

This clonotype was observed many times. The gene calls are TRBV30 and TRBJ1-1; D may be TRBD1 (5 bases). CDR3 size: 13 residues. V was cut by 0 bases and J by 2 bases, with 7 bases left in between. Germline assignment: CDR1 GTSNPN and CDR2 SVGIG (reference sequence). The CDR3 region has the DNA TGTGCCTGGAGTGTACGGGACAACACTGAAGCTTTCTTT. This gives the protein CAWSVRDNTEAFF.

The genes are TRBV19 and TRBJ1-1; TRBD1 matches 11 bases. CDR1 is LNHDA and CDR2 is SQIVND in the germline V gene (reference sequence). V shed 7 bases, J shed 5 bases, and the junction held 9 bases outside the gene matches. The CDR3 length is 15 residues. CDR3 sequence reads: CASTPRDRGKTEAFF. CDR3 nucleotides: TGTGCCAGTACCCCCCGGGACAGGGGGAAGACTGAAGCTTTCTTT.

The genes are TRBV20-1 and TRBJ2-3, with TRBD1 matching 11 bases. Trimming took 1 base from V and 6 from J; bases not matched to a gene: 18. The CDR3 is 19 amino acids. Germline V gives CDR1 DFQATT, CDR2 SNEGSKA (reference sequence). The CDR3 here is CSARGAGQGGVLVMDTQYF. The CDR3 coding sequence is TGCAGTGCTAGAGGGGCGGGACAGGGGGGTGTTCTGGTTATGGATACGCAGTATTTT.